This TCR beta chain was captured in a study of glioma-infiltrating T cells (dated by TCRdb to 2016 to 2017). Background for the entire study: Low-grade gliomas were represented by WHO grade II oligodendrogliomas or astrocytomas, and glioblastomas were represented by WHO grade IV tumors that were sampled at initial rather than recurrent diagnosis. Sequencing of TCR alpha- and beta-chain repertoires was performed on glioma tissue, on non-neoplastic brain tissue, and on matched peripheral blood mononuclear cells. Each tissue-infiltrating repertoire was compared with the same patient's peripheral blood repertoire to measure divergence between tissue and blood T-cell populations. For blood libraries, the target was about 4.5- to 11-fold sequencing coverage of approximately 1 million peripheral T cells. Dexamethasone was administered to glioma patients for six or fewer days before surgery. The paired cohort comprised three low-grade glioma patients, several primary glioblastoma patients and three non-glioma patients contributing non-neoplastic brain tissue.

Study-wide findings and limitations: Tissue and blood shared very few CDR3 sequences, a result attributed to high CDR3 diversity and limited sampling. Group comparisons were based on small numbers of patients: three non-neoplastic, three low-grade glioma and 7 to 9 glioblastoma patients. Patients with low tissue-blood divergence were marked by a signature set of shared blood CDR3 motifs, and this signature set was depleted in highly divergent patients. VJ-independent divergence between tissue and blood was found to be below expectation in non-neoplastic patients but above expectation in all gliomas, particularly low-grade gliomas.

From its cysteine to its phenylalanine, the CDR3 spans 18 amino acids. Only the CDR3 DNA is retained, 54 bases long and in frame from the first base. A distance of 19 bases separates the germline ends of V and J, which lose 3 bases and 2 bases respectively. CDR1 and CDR2 were assigned from the germline V gene as MGHRA and YSYEKL. Immediately after resection, surgical brain or tumor specimens were cryofrozen in liquid nitrogen, with peripheral blood cells collected concurrently. This clonotype occurred a few times. Its antigen is currently not known. No much larger clone exists at a distance of one base, and base qualities are not known. TCR alpha and beta CDR3 regions were amplified with the iRepertoire nested amplicon-rescue multiplex PCR (arm-PCR) platform from RNA. The input for one-step reverse transcription and amplification was about 100-450 ng of tissue mRNA or PBMC total RNA. Following bead purification, Illumina adapters were added by a secondary multiplex PCR, and libraries between 200 and 400 bp were gel-purified. Demultiplexing relied on internal 6-nucleotide barcodes carried by the libraries. The libraries were sequenced on an Illumina MiSeq using 2x220 or 2x250 nucleotide paired-end reads. On the authors' methods: Paired reads were merged using FLASH 1.2.11 and were aligned to the GRCh37 human genome using BWA-MEM, after which TRA and TRB reads were extracted. V and J assignment used an IMGT-derived reference of cassette sequences and CDR3 motifs that included pseudogenes. Reads were translated in three frames, and productive CDR3s were defined by a C…FGXG motif without stop codons. A clonotype was defined as a unique combination of a V-J cassette pair and a CDR3 amino acid sequence. Reads were filtered by Hamming distance, thresholded by each sample's sequence error rate in mapped regions. The public sequencing data were trimmed at Q25 with fastp and processed into clonotypes with MiXCR by TCRdb, which kept only in-frame beta chains. Entries are consolidated by CDR3 protein sequence, retaining the most common genes and DNA. The V and J calls shown here were made by TCRdb, not taken from the authors' results. This sample lists 300,000 to 400,000 distinct CDR3 sequences; roughly two fifths were detected once. The ten largest clones take up about 11% of the sample.

The sequence came from a human donor with low-grade glioma or glioblastoma, undergoing nonglioma brain surgery, or in good health (not recorded which). Source material: glioma tissue, nonneoplastic brain tissue, or PBMCs (not recorded which). The chain uses TRBV4-1 and TRBJ2-2, and possibly TRBD2, on 6 matching bases. The sequenced DNA: TGCGCCAGCAGCCAGGATGTAGTTGCGGGACCTAACACCGGGGAGCTGTTTTTT. It specifies CASSQDVVAGPNTGELFF.